These 6 T cell receptor beta chains originate from one sample sequenced in a study of cytomegalovirus exposure and HLA in healthy donors. TCRdb's table, derived via immunoSEQ multiplex PCR, lists solely in-frame clones and lacks some. The sample comprises 43,000 or so clones, about 94% of which are singletons, and roughly 5.8% rests with the top ten. Source material: PBMCs. All receptors derive from a man aged 18 to 30 in good health and CMV-seronegative.

The V call is TRBV19, the J call TRBJ2-2; 11 bases align to TRBD1. The CDR3 is made up of 15 amino acids. The V gene's germline CDR1 is LNHDA and CDR2 SQIVND (reference sequence). The J segment lost 13 bases and the V segment lost 6 bases, leaving 13 bases of the junction unmatched. The CDR3 DNA reads TGTGCCAGTAGCCCCACCGGGCGGACAGGGGGCGCGCTGTTTTTT. Its protein is CASSPTGRTGGALFF.

In this sample, this clone turned up once. The V gene is TRBV9, the J gene TRBJ2-3, with TRBD2 identical over 9 bases. V lost 0 bases to trimming and J lost 1 base; unmatched junction nucleotides: 3. CDR1 and CDR2 from the germline V gene are SGDLS and YYNGEE. The CDR3 length is 16 residues. The CDR3 is CASSVGSSGGTDTQYF. The CDR3 bases are TGTGCCAGCAGCGTAGGGTCTAGCGGGGGCACAGATACGCAGTATTTT.

This clone was counted once. The chain uses TRBV9 and TRBJ2-5; possible D gene TRBD1, 5 bases. In germline, CDR1 is SGDLS, CDR2 YYNGEE. CDR3 size: 14 residues. V lost 0 bases and J 1 base, leaving 7 bases between the germline ends. CDR3 DNA sequence: TGTGCCAGCAGCGTAGCGCAGGGCCAAGAGACCCAGTACTTC. It is translated as CASSVAQGQETQYF.

The chain links TRBV27 to TRBJ1-2; 7 bases fit TRBD1. There are 14 residues in the CDR3. The ends lost 4 bases at V and 7 bases at J; junction bases unmatched: 9. Germline assignment: CDR1 MNHEY and CDR2 SMNVEV (reference sequence). The CDR3 DNA reads as TGTGCCAGCAGTTATACACAGGGGTCTGGTGGCTACACCTTC. The encoded protein is CASSYTQGSGGYTF.

The CDR3, as DNA: TGTGCCAGCAGCTTATCAGGGCTAGCGGAAGGGGAGCAGTTCTTC. Its translation is CASSLSGLAEGEQFF. The rearrangement links TRBV11-2 to TRBJ2-1, with 7 nucleotides matching TRBD2. Per germline, CDR1 SGHAT and CDR2 FQNNGV. The CDR3 sequence is 15 residues long. After removal of 2 bases from V and 10 bases from J, the junction contained 11 bases not matched to a gene.

This chain connects TRBV19 to TRBJ2-4; TRBD2 is a possible D gene (6 bases). The germline V gene encodes CDR1 LNHDA and CDR2 SQIVND (reference sequence). The CDR3 sequence is 15 residues long. Trimming left V 10 bases short and J 2 bases short, with 18 bases between. The CDR3 region is CATQGRRDPKNIQYF. In DNA form, the CDR3 reads TGTGCCACCCAGGGTAGGAGGGATCCCAAAAACATTCAGTACTTC.